This TCR beta chain was recorded in a study of T cells in Graves' hyperthyroidism and ophthalmopathy. Findings and limits, study-wide: Most thyroid clonotypes with frequency above 0.001 were detected in blood.

On this clonotype: Its antigen remains unknown.

This CDR3 spans 14 amino acids. CDR1 and CDR2 from the germline V gene are DFQATT and SNEGSKA (reference sequence). Between the trimmed V and J ends, which lost 6 bases and 6 bases, there was a span of 18 bases. Regions amplified from RNA transcripts were the TCR beta CDR3 regions. When the TCR CDR3 underwent first-round RT-PCR, the HTBI primer set was used. TCRdb used MiXCR to reprocess the multiplex PCR reads, holding one entry per CDR3 protein. The repertoire holds 600,000 to 700,000 distinct CDR3 sequences, 45% seen once, with about 7% in the top ten. The chain links TRBV20-1 to TRBJ1-3; possibly TRBD1 for D (6 bases). The receptor comes from an adult man with Graves' disease, either hyperthyroidism or ophthalmopathy (not recorded which). Sequencing was done on a sample of peripheral blood or thyroid tissue (not recorded which). The DNA of the CDR3 is TGCAGTGCCGAGACGGGGGGCCCAGCAAACACCATATATTTT. The encoded protein is CSAETGGPANTIYF.